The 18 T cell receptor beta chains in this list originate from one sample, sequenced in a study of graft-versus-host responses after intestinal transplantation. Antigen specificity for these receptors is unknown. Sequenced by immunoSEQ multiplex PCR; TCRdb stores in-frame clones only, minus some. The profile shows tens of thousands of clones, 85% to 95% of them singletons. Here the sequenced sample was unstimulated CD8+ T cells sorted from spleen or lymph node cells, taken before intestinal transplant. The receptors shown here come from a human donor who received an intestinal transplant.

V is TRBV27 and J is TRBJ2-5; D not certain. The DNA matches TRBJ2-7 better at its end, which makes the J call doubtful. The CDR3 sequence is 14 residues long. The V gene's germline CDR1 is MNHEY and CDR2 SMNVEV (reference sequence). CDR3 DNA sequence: TGTGCCAGCAGTTTGGATAAGGGAATTCGCGAGCAGTACTTC. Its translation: CASSLDKGIREQYF.

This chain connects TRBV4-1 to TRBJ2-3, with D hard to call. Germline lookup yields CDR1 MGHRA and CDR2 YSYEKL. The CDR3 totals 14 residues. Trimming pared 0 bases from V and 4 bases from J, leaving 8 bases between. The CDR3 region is CASSQDLSSDTQYF. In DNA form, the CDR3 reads TGCGCCAGCAGCCAAGATCTCAGTTCAGATACGCAGTATTTT.

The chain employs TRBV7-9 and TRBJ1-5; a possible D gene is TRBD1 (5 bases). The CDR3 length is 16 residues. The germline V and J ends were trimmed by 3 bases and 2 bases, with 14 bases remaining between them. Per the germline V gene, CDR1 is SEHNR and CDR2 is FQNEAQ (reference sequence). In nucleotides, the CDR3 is TGTGCCAGCAGCTTTGGGGCTCCTGGTCGCAATCAGCCCCAGCATTTT. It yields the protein CASSFGAPGRNQPQHF.

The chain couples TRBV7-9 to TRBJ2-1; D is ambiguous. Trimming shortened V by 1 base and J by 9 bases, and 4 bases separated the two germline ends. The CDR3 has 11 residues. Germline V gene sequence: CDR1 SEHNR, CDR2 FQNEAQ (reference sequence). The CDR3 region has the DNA TGTGCCAGCAGCTTAGGAGGTGAGCAGTTCTTC. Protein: CASSLGGEQFF.

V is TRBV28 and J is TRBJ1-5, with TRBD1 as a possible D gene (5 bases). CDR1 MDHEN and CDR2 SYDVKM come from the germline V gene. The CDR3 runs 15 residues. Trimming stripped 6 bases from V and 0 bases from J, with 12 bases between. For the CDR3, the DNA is TGTGCCAGCAGGTTCCGGGACGGTAGCAATCAGCCCCAGCATTTT. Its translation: CASRFRDGSNQPQHF.

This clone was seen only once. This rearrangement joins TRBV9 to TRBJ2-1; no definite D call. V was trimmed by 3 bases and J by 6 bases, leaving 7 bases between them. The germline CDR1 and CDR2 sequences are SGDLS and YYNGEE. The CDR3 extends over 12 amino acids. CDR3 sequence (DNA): TGTGCCAGCAGCGATAATTCCAATGAGCAGTTCTTC. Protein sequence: CASSDNSNEQFF.

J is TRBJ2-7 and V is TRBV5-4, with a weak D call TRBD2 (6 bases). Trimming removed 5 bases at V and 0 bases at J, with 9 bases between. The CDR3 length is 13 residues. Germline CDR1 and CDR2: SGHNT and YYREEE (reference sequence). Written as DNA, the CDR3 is TGTGCCAGCAGTCCGGGGGTCTCCTACGAGCAGTACTTC. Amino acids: CASSPGVSYEQYF.

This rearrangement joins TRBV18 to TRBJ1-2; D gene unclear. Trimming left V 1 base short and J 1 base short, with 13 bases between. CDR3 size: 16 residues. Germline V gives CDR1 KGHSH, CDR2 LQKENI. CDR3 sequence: CASSPHSIPINYGYTF. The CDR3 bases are TGTGCCAGCTCACCACACAGCATACCGATTAACTATGGCTACACCTTC.

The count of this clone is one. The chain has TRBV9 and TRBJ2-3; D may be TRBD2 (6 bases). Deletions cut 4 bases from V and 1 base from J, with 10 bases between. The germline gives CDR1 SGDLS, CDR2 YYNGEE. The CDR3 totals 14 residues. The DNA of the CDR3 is TGTGCCAGCAGCACCGGGACTGGCACAGATACGCAGTATTTT. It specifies CASSTGTGTDTQYF.

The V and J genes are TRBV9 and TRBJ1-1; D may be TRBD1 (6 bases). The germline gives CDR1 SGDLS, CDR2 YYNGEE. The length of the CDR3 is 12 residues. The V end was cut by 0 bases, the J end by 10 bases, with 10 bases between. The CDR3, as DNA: TGTGCCAGCAGCGTAGAGGGGGATAGAGCTTTCTTT. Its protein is CASSVEGDRAFF.

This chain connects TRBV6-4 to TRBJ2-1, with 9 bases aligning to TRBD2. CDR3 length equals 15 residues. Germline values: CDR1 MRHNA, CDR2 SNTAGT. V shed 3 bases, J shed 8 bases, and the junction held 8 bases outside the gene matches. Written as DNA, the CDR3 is TGTGCCAGCAGTGAGGTTAGCGGGGGCTTTTATGAGCAGTTCTTC. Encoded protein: CASSEVSGGFYEQFF.

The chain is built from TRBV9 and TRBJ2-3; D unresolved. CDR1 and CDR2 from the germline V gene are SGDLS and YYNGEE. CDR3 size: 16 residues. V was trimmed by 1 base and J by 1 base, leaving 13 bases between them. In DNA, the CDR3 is TGTGCCAGCAGCGTATCTGTCGGGTTGCGCACAGATACGCAGTATTTT. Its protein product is CASSVSVGLRTDTQYF.

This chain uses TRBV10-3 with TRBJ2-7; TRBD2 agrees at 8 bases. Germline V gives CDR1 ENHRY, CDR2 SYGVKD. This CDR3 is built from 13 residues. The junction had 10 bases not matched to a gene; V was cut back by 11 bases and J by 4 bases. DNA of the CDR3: TGTGCCTTTTCGGGAGGGTGGGGGTACGAGCAGTACTTC. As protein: CAFSGGWGYEQYF.

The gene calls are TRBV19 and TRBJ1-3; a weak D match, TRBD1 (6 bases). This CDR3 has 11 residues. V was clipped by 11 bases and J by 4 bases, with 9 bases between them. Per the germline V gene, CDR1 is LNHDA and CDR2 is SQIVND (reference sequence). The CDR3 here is CAGRGGNTIYF. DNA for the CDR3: TGTGCCGGAAGGGGGGGAAACACCATATATTTT.

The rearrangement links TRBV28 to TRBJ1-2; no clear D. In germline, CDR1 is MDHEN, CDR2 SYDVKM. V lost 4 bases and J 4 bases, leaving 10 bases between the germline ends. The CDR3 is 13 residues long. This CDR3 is CASSWRGTYGYTF. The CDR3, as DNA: TGTGCCAGCAGTTGGCGGGGAACCTATGGCTACACCTTC.

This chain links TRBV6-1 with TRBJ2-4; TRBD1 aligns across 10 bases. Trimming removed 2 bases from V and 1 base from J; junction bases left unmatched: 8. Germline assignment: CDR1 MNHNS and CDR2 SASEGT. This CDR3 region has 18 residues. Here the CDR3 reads CASSELIGTGEAKNIQYF. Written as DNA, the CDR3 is TGTGCCAGCAGTGAATTAATAGGGACAGGGGAGGCCAAAAACATTCAGTACTTC.

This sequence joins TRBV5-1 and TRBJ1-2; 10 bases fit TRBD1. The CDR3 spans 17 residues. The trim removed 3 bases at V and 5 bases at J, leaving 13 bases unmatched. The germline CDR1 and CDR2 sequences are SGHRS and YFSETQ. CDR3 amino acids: CASSSPTPTGGVYGYTF. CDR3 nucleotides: TGCGCCAGCAGCTCGCCCACACCGACAGGGGGCGTTTATGGCTACACCTTC.

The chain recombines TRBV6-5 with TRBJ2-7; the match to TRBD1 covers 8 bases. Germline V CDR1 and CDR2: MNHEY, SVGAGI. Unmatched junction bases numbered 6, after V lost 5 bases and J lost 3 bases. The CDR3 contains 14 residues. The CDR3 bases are TGTGCCAGCAGTCAGGGACAGGCGTACTACGAGCAGTACTTC. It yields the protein CASSQGQAYYEQYF.